The clone carrying this TCR beta chain appeared once. Antigen unknown. What was amplified from RNA transcripts were TCR beta CDR3 regions. The HTBI primer set was used in a first-round RT-PCR of the TCR CDR3. MiXCR was run by TCRdb on the multiplex PCR reads, yielding one entry per CDR3 protein. This table holds roughly 500,000 distinct CDR3 sequences, roughly 25% found once. Diagnostic decisions used clinical symptoms, serum thyroxine and TRAb, thyroid ultrasound and orbital computed tomography. The source of the PBMCs was 8 to 10 ml of fresh peripheral blood. The record originates from a study of T cells in Graves' hyperthyroidism and ophthalmopathy. About the study: The authors collected peripheral blood at initial diagnosis, before any treatment. Study-wide results and caveats: A 13 V-J signature model discriminated ophthalmopathy versus stable hyperthyroidism.

Trimming took off 4 bases at V and 2 bases at J, with 14 bases between the two ends. CDR1 KGHSH and CDR2 LQKENI come from the germline V gene. The CDR3 spans 15 residues. The chain combines TRBV18 with TRBJ2-5; a weak D match, TRBD1 (7 bases). The source material was blood. The sequence was obtained from a woman between 25 and 40 years old with Graves' ophthalmopathy. The CDR3: CASSQVQGGQETQYF. The CDR3 DNA reads TGTGCCAGCTCACAAGTCCAGGGGGGTCAAGAGACCCAGTACTTC.